This TCR beta chain was sequenced in a study of blood T cell repertoires in COVID-19. After removal of 5 bases from V and 2 bases from J, the junction contained 6 bases not matched to a gene. The CDR3 sequence is 15 residues long. Germline V gives CDR1 SGHNT, CDR2 YYREEE (reference sequence). Clones were read by immunoSEQ multiplex PCR, and TCRdb kept only the in-frame ones, dropping some. The sample has over 200,000 clones, about 90% seen once. Material: PBMCs or T cells enriched from blood (not recorded which). The V gene is TRBV5-4, the J gene TRBJ2-4, with 8 bases that match TRBD1. The receptor was derived from a human donor in a cohort exposed to, infected with or recovered from COVID-19 (not recorded which). The donor label of this sample is uncertain. For the CDR3, the DNA is TGTGCCAGCAGTCCCCAGGGGGCGTCCAAAAACATTCAGTACTTC. Translation: CASSPQGASKNIQYF. Full variable domain (outside the CDR3, taken from reference TRBV5-4 and TRBJ2-4): ETGVTQSPTHLIKTRGQQVTLRCSSQSGHNTVSWYQQALGQGPQFIFQYYREEENGRGNFPPRFSGLQFPNYSSELNVNALELDDSALYLCASSPQGASKNIQYFGAGTRLSVL.